Listed below are T cell receptor beta chains from one sample, sequenced in a study of T-cell reconstitution after alpha-beta-depleted transplantation in children. TCRdb reprocessed the PCR reads via MiXCR and lists one record per CDR3 protein. Among around 190,000 distinct CDR3 sequences listed, approximately 6.9% were seen once. The sample consisted of PBMCs, taken before TCRalphabeta/CD19-depleted stem cell transplant. The receptors shown here come from a boy between 2 and 10 years old with acute lymphoblastic leukemia, due to receive a stem cell transplant. Both conserved end residues are part of each CDR3. D genes are given only for firm matches. Part of the rows lack a size; the others show once, few, many or a class for expanded clones.

V gene	clone size	D gene	J gene	CDR3 protein	CDR3 DNA
TRBV28	many	TRBD1	TRBJ2-7	CASSWTGETYEQYF	TGCGCCAGCAGCTGGACAGGGGAAACCTACGAGCAGTACTTC
TRBV5-4	many	NA	TRBJ2-1	CASSLGQGSLGPGPYNEQFF	TGTGCCAGCAGCTTGGGTCAGGGATCCCTCGGGCCCGGCCCCTACAATGAGCAGTTCTTC
TRBV29-1	many	NA	TRBJ1-3	CSASGLTSGNTIYF	TGCAGCGCCTCGGGACTGACCTCTGGAAACACCATATATTTT
TRBV3-1	few	TRBD2	TRBJ2-1	CASSQGAGARNEQFF	TGTGCCAGCAGCCAAGGGGCGGGAGCCAGAAATGAGCAGTTCTTC
TRBV5-1	NA	TRBD1	TRBJ2-7	CASSFAGQGPEQYF	TGCGCCAGCAGCTTTGCGGGACAGGGCCCCGAGCAGTACTTC
TRBV29-1	NA	TRBD1	TRBJ2-5	CSVHPRTGAVETQYF	TGCAGCGTCCACCCCCGGACAGGGGCGGTAGAGACCCAGTACTTC
TRBV4-3	NA	TRBD1	TRBJ1-4	CASSQEGTGNEKLFF	TGCGCCAGCAGCCAAGAGGGGACAGGGAATGAAAAACTGTTTTTT
TRBV5-4	many	NA	TRBJ2-5	CASSSMETQYF	TGTGCCAGCAGCTCAATGGAGACCCAGTACTTC
TRBV7-2	many	TRBD2	TRBJ2-4	CASSFSGGAELGIQYF	TGTGCCAGCAGCTTTAGCGGGGGGGCGGAGTTGGGCATTCAGTACTTC
TRBV5-6	many	NA	TRBJ1-5	CASLASGALNQPQHF	TGTGCCAGCTTGGCCTCTGGGGCACTAAATCAGCCCCAGCATTTT
TRBV18	many	NA	TRBJ1-5	CASSPRGSNDQPQHF	TGTGCCAGCTCACCACGTGGATCCAATGATCAGCCCCAGCATTTT
TRBV2	many	NA	TRBJ1-5	CASSERTSNQPQHF	TGTGCCAGCAGTGAACGCACTAGCAATCAGCCCCAGCATTTT
TRBV7-2	many	TRBD2	TRBJ2-7	CASSEGTSGYYEQYF	TGTGCCAGCAGCGAGGGGACTAGCGGGTACTACGAGCAGTACTTC
TRBV20-1	many	TRBD2	TRBJ2-7	CSAGPSSGRPPYEQYF	TGCAGTGCTGGCCCCTCTAGCGGGAGACCTCCCTACGAGCAGTACTTC
TRBV7-2	many	NA	TRBJ2-7	CASSFGGGLPYEQYF	TGTGCCAGCAGCTTCGGGGGCGGCCTGCCCTACGAGCAGTACTTC
TRBV15	many	TRBD1	TRBJ2-7	CATSNDRGDYEQYF	TGTGCCACCAGCAACGACAGGGGAGACTACGAGCAGTACTTC
TRBV5-1	NA	TRBD1	TRBJ2-7	CASSYHTGDYEQYF	TGCGCCAGCAGCTACCATACAGGGGACTACGAGCAGTACTTC
TRBV24-1	few	NA	TRBJ2-1	CATSVGNRVYNEQFF	TGTGCCACCAGTGTGGGGAACCGGGTATACAATGAGCAGTTCTTC
TRBV15	NA	TRBD1	TRBJ2-2	CATSTPGQGATGELFF	TGTGCCACCAGCACCCCGGGACAGGGGGCCACCGGGGAGCTGTTTTTT
TRBV7-2	many	NA	TRBJ2-1	CASSLASDNEQFF	TGTGCCAGCAGCTTAGCTAGCGACAATGAGCAGTTCTTC
TRBV6-2/TRBV6-3	many	NA	TRBJ2-2	CASIGQTNTGELFF	TGTGCCAGCATTGGACAGACGAACACCGGGGAGCTGTTTTTT
TRBV11-1	few	NA	TRBJ1-6	CASSLAATKQGTNSPLHF	TGTGCCAGCAGCTTAGCGGCAACTAAACAGGGAACTAATTCACCCCTCCACTTT
TRBV11-2	NA	TRBD1	TRBJ1-2	CASSLEGQGNYGYTF	TGTGCCAGCAGCTTAGAGGGACAGGGTAACTATGGCTACACCTTC
TRBV7-3	many	NA	TRBJ1-3	CASSSDSGNTIYF	TGTGCCAGCAGCTCGGACAGTGGAAACACCATATATTTT
TRBV27	few	NA	TRBJ2-3	CASRGVRGTYTDTQYF	TGTGCCAGCAGGGGGGTCCGGGGAACTTACACAGATACGCAGTATTTT
TRBV29-1	many	NA	TRBJ2-3	CSATIVGLALTTDTQYF	TGCAGCGCGACCATCGTAGGCCTAGCGTTAACCACAGATACGCAGTATTTT
TRBV12-3/TRBV12-4	NA	TRBD2	TRBJ2-1	CASSLYSGSYSSYNEQFF	TGTGCCAGCAGTTTGTATAGCGGGAGTTATAGCTCCTACAATGAGCAGTTCTTC
TRBV18	NA	TRBD1	TRBJ2-5	CASSPGQGQETQYF	TGTGCCAGCTCACCGGGACAGGGTCAAGAGACCCAGTACTTC
TRBV7-9	many	TRBD1	TRBJ1-4	CASSQGQGAEKLFF	TGTGCCAGCAGTCAGGGACAGGGTGCTGAAAAACTGTTTTTT
TRBV5-1	many	TRBD1	TRBJ2-3	CASKQSTGISTDTQYF	TGCGCCAGCAAACAGTCGACAGGGATCAGCACAGATACGCAGTATTTT
TRBV5-1	many	NA	TRBJ2-5	CASSTGTKETQYF	TGCGCCAGCAGCACCGGGACGAAAGAGACCCAGTACTTC
TRBV5-4	many	NA	TRBJ1-1	CASSLPTGVNTEAFF	TGTGCCAGCAGCTTGCCGACAGGAGTAAACACTGAAGCTTTCTTT
TRBV7-8	NA	TRBD2	TRBJ2-5	CASSPSGVASGSLRETQYF	TGTGCCAGCAGCCCTAGTGGGGTGGCTAGCGGGAGTTTACGAGAGACCCAGTACTTC
TRBV20-1	few	NA	TRBJ2-4	CCARERGEIWAKNIQYF	TGCTGTGCTAGAGAACGAGGGGAGATATGGGCCAAAAACATTCAGTACTTC
TRBV5-6	many	NA	TRBJ1-3	CASSLLESTGNTIYF	TGTGCCAGCAGCTTACTGGAGTCAACTGGAAACACCATATATTTT
TRBV12-3/TRBV12-4	many	TRBD2	TRBJ2-3	CASSFGVGAGGQDTQYF	TGTGCCAGCAGTTTCGGAGTAGGGGCGGGGGGGCAGGATACGCAGTATTTT
TRBV29-1	many	NA	TRBJ1-1	CSVSLGTEAFF	TGCAGCGTTTCTCTGGGAACTGAAGCTTTCTTT
TRBV5-6	many	NA	TRBJ2-7	CASSLLTETYEQYF	TGTGCCAGCAGCTTACTGACAGAGACCTACGAGCAGTACTTC
TRBV5-6	many	NA	TRBJ2-1	CASSGTLGYNEQFF	TGTGCCAGCAGCGGGACCCTCGGTTACAATGAGCAGTTCTTC
TRBV28	many	TRBD1	TRBJ2-3	CASSYIMDRASTDTQYF	TGTGCCAGCAGCTATATCATGGACAGGGCGAGCACAGATACGCAGTATTTT
TRBV24-1	many	NA	TRBJ2-2	CATAPRLSNTGELFF	TGTGCTACGGCCCCCCGGCTTTCGAACACCGGGGAGCTGTTTTTT
TRBV29-1	many	NA	TRBJ1-4	CSVQEALNEKLFF	TGCAGCGTTCAGGAGGCCCTCAATGAAAAACTGTTTTTT
TRBV20-1	many	NA	TRBJ2-7	CSARDLQGGNEQYF	TGCAGTGCTAGAGATCTCCAGGGCGGTAACGAGCAGTACTTC
TRBV5-1	many	TRBD1	TRBJ2-2	CASSSQRQGFTGELFF	TGCGCCAGCAGCTCCCAACGACAGGGATTCACCGGGGAGCTGTTTTTT
TRBV6-2/TRBV6-3	NA	NA	TRBJ2-1	CASSYGRYNEQFF	TGTGCCAGCAGTTACGGTCGATACAATGAGCAGTTCTTC
TRBV30	NA	TRBD1	TRBJ1-2	CAWSGDSVYGYTF	TGTGCCTGGAGCGGGGACAGTGTATATGGCTACACCTTC
TRBV19	NA	NA	TRBJ2-7	CASSRSSDHEQYF	TGTGCCAGTAGTAGGAGCAGTGACCACGAGCAGTACTTC
TRBV4-3	many	NA	TRBJ2-1	CASSQDRGRNNEQFF	TGCGCCAGCAGCCAAGACAGGGGACGTAACAATGAGCAGTTCTTC
TRBV6-1	many	TRBD1	TRBJ2-7	CASSVRDRGYEQYF	TGTGCCAGCAGTGTACGGGACAGGGGGTACGAGCAGTACTTC